This is a list of T cell receptor beta chains from one sample in a study of beta chain features in type 1 diabetes. Assay: immunoSEQ multiplex PCR; the TCRdb copy retains only in-frame clones and omits some. The sample shows hundreds of thousands of clones, around 30% of them seen only once. The sample consisted of naive CD4+ T cells from blood. The receptors derive from a man in his late teens or twenties in good health. Each CDR3 is given with its conserved first and last residue. The D gene is left open where the match is weak. Expanded clones get a size class; other rows say once, few or many, or leave the size out.

j_gene: TRBJ2-7; v_gene: TRBV10-3; len: 15; d_gene: TRBD2; abundance: few; CDR3nt: TGTGCCATCAGTGACGGACTAGCGGGAGTCAACGAGCAGTACTTC; CDR3aa: CAISDGLAGVNEQYF
j_gene: TRBJ1-5; v_gene: TRBV29-1; len: 13; d_gene: .; abundance: few; CDR3nt: TGCAGCGTTGTGGTCGGGGACGATCAGCCCCAGCATTTT; CDR3aa: CSVVVGDDQPQHF
j_gene: TRBJ2-7; v_gene: TRBV5-1; len: 12; d_gene: .; abundance: .; CDR3nt: TGCGCCAGCAGCTGGGGAGATTACGAGCAGTACTTC; CDR3aa: CASSWGDYEQYF
j_gene: TRBJ1-5; v_gene: TRBV5-6; len: 17; d_gene: TRBD1; abundance: .; CDR3nt: TGTGCCAGCAGCTTTTCAGGGGGCTCGATTAGCAATCAGCCCCAGCATTTT; CDR3aa: CASSFSGGSISNQPQHF
j_gene: TRBJ1-2; v_gene: TRBV7-2; len: 13; d_gene: .; abundance: .; CDR3nt: TGTGCCAGCAGCCGGCGGCAGGTGGCCGGCTACACCTTC; CDR3aa: CASSRRQVAGYTF
j_gene: TRBJ1-2; v_gene: TRBV7-2; len: 12; d_gene: .; abundance: .; CDR3nt: TGTGCCAGCAGCTTGCCAGGCGCAGGCTACACCTTC; CDR3aa: CASSLPGAGYTF
j_gene: TRBJ2-1; v_gene: TRBV5-4; len: 15; d_gene: .; abundance: .; CDR3nt: TGTGCCAGCAGGCCGGGGGAGCCGTCCTACAATGAGCAGTTCTTC; CDR3aa: CASRPGEPSYNEQFF
j_gene: TRBJ1-1; v_gene: TRBV29-1; len: 13; d_gene: .; abundance: .; CDR3nt: TGCAGCGTTGTGGTAGGCATGAACACTGAAGCTTTCTTT; CDR3aa: CSVVVGMNTEAFF
j_gene: TRBJ2-3; v_gene: TRBV30; len: 14; d_gene: TRBD2; abundance: few; CDR3nt: TGTGCCTGGAGTGTCAGCGGGGGCACAGATACGCAGTATTTT; CDR3aa: CAWSVSGGTDTQYF
j_gene: TRBJ2-4; v_gene: TRBV30; len: 18; d_gene: TRBD2; abundance: .; CDR3nt: TGTGCCTGGAAGGTTCGGGCGGGAGGGCCCTCAGCCAAAAACATTCAGTACTTC; CDR3aa: CAWKVRAGGPSAKNIQYF
j_gene: TRBJ2-7; v_gene: TRBV7-2; len: 13; d_gene: .; abundance: .; CDR3nt: TGTGCCAGCAGCTTAGGCTATATGGGCGAGCAGTACTTC; CDR3aa: CASSLGYMGEQYF
j_gene: TRBJ2-7; v_gene: TRBV28; len: 15; d_gene: TRBD1; abundance: few; CDR3nt: TGTGCCAGCGGAACAAGGGGGACAGGGCTTCGGGAGCAGTACTTC; CDR3aa: CASGTRGTGLREQYF
j_gene: TRBJ2-7; v_gene: TRBV9; len: 14; d_gene: .; abundance: .; CDR3nt: TGTGCCAGCAGCGGAACTAGTGGCTCCTACGAGCAGTACTTC; CDR3aa: CASSGTSGSYEQYF
j_gene: TRBJ1-4; v_gene: TRBV23-1; len: 16; d_gene: .; abundance: few; CDR3nt: TGCGCCAGCAGTCAATTTAGAAGGGGGAGGAATGAAAAACTGTTTTTT; CDR3aa: CASSQFRRGRNEKLFF
j_gene: TRBJ1-5; v_gene: TRBV7-3; len: 17; d_gene: .; abundance: .; CDR3nt: TGTGCCAGCAGCCTACGGGCTGCCGTTGAGGGCAATCAGCCCCAGCATTTT; CDR3aa: CASSLRAAVEGNQPQHF
j_gene: TRBJ2-3; v_gene: TRBV29-1; len: 13; d_gene: .; abundance: .; CDR3nt: TGCAGCGTTGATTCAGTGGGGGCAGATACGCAGTATTTT; CDR3aa: CSVDSVGADTQYF
j_gene: TRBJ2-2; v_gene: TRBV11-2; len: 11; d_gene: .; abundance: few; CDR3nt: TGTGCCAGCAGCCGCTTCGGGGAGCTGTTTTTT; CDR3aa: CASSRFGELFF
j_gene: TRBJ1-1; v_gene: TRBV30; len: 10; d_gene: .; abundance: few; CDR3nt: TGTGCCTCGGGGAGGGCTGAAGCTTTCTTT; CDR3aa: CASGRAEAFF
j_gene: TRBJ2-3; v_gene: TRBV18; len: 15; d_gene: TRBD2; abundance: .; CDR3nt: TGTGCCAGCTCTTGGAGGAGGCTAGCGGGAGATACGCAGTATTTT; CDR3aa: CASSWRRLAGDTQYF
j_gene: TRBJ2-1; v_gene: TRBV5-1; len: 15; d_gene: .; abundance: .; CDR3nt: TGCGCCAGCAGCTTAGGGGGACTAATATACAATGAGCAGTTCTTC; CDR3aa: CASSLGGLIYNEQFF
j_gene: TRBJ2-3; v_gene: TRBV9; len: 15; d_gene: .; abundance: .; CDR3nt: TGTGCCAGCAGCGTAGCTTCGAAGGGGACAGATACGCAGTATTTT; CDR3aa: CASSVASKGTDTQYF
j_gene: TRBJ2-7; v_gene: TRBV25-1; len: 13; d_gene: .; abundance: .; CDR3nt: TGTGCCAGCGGGTCGTGGGGGAACTACGAGCAGTACTTC; CDR3aa: CASGSWGNYEQYF
j_gene: TRBJ1-2; v_gene: TRBV20-1; len: 11; d_gene: .; abundance: .; CDR3nt: TGCAGTGCTAGCCCCAGGGATGGCTACACCTTC; CDR3aa: CSASPRDGYTF
j_gene: TRBJ2-5; v_gene: TRBV5-1; len: 13; d_gene: .; abundance: .; CDR3nt: TGCGCCAGCAGCTTGGGACTTCAAGAGACCCAGTACTTC; CDR3aa: CASSLGLQETQYF
j_gene: TRBJ2-7; v_gene: TRBV19; len: 14; d_gene: .; abundance: .; CDR3nt: TGTGCCAGTAGTTTCGCGGGGTCTTCCTACGAGCAGTACTTC; CDR3aa: CASSFAGSSYEQYF
j_gene: TRBJ2-1; v_gene: TRBV5-1; len: 13; d_gene: TRBD2; abundance: .; CDR3nt: TGCGCCAGCAGCTCTAGCGGGTACAATGAGCAGTTCTTC; CDR3aa: CASSSSGYNEQFF
j_gene: TRBJ2-5; v_gene: TRBV5-1; len: 13; d_gene: .; abundance: .; CDR3nt: TGCGCCAGCAGCTTGCCAGGCGAAGAGACCCAGTACTTC; CDR3aa: CASSLPGEETQYF
j_gene: TRBJ2-7; v_gene: TRBV2; len: 14; d_gene: .; abundance: few; CDR3nt: TGTGCCAGCAGGGCCTTAGACAGATCCTACGAGCAGTACTTC; CDR3aa: CASRALDRSYEQYF
j_gene: TRBJ2-7; v_gene: TRBV4-1; len: 15; d_gene: TRBD1; abundance: .; CDR3nt: TGCGCCAGCAGCCAGAGACAGGGATGGACCTACGAGCAGTACTTC; CDR3aa: CASSQRQGWTYEQYF
j_gene: TRBJ2-1; v_gene: TRBV19; len: 15; d_gene: .; abundance: .; CDR3nt: TGTGCCAGTAGCCCTCGAGGGCTTTCCTACAATGAGCAGTTCTTC; CDR3aa: CASSPRGLSYNEQFF
j_gene: TRBJ2-1; v_gene: TRBV7-9; len: 18; d_gene: TRBD2; abundance: few; CDR3nt: TGTGCCAGCAGCTGGGGGACTAGCGGGATACCCAATTACAATGAGCAGTTCTTC; CDR3aa: CASSWGTSGIPNYNEQFF
j_gene: TRBJ2-4; v_gene: TRBV9; len: 16; d_gene: TRBD1; abundance: few; CDR3nt: TGTGCCAGCAGCGTGACAGGGACACTAGCCAAAAACATTCAGTACTTC; CDR3aa: CASSVTGTLAKNIQYF
j_gene: TRBJ1-2; v_gene: TRBV25-1; len: 13; d_gene: .; abundance: .; CDR3nt: TGTGCCAGCAGTCAAGCCTCCGGAGTCGGCTACACCTTC; CDR3aa: CASSQASGVGYTF
j_gene: TRBJ2-1; v_gene: TRBV7-9; len: 16; d_gene: TRBD2; abundance: .; CDR3nt: TGTGCCAGCAGCTTGAGCTGGCTAGCGGGATACAATGAGCAGTTCTTC; CDR3aa: CASSLSWLAGYNEQFF
j_gene: TRBJ2-1; v_gene: TRBV7-9; len: 13; d_gene: .; abundance: .; CDR3nt: TGTGCCAGCAGCTTAGCAGGAGGAGTTGAGCAGTTCTTC; CDR3aa: CASSLAGGVEQFF
j_gene: TRBJ2-7; v_gene: TRBV30; len: 17; d_gene: TRBD2; abundance: .; CDR3nt: TGTGCCTGGAGTGGGACTAGCGGGAGGCCCTCCTATTACGAGCAGTACTTC; CDR3aa: CAWSGTSGRPSYYEQYF
j_gene: TRBJ2-5; v_gene: TRBV7-9; len: 14; d_gene: .; abundance: .; CDR3nt: TGTGCCAGCAGCTTAAGGCAGCAACAAGAGACCCAGTACTTC; CDR3aa: CASSLRQQQETQYF
j_gene: TRBJ1-2; v_gene: TRBV29-1; len: 12; d_gene: TRBD1; abundance: .; CDR3nt: TGCAGCATTGGACAGGGGGACTATGGCTACACCTTC; CDR3aa: CSIGQGDYGYTF
j_gene: TRBJ1-2; v_gene: TRBV10-3; len: 12; d_gene: .; abundance: .; CDR3nt: TGTGCCATCAGTCCCAACACGGCTGGCTACACCTTC; CDR3aa: CAISPNTAGYTF
j_gene: TRBJ2-6; v_gene: TRBV27; len: 13; d_gene: .; abundance: .; CDR3nt: TGTGCCAGCAGGGGGGCTGGGGCCAACGTCCTGACTTTC; CDR3aa: CASRGAGANVLTF
j_gene: TRBJ1-5; v_gene: TRBV30; len: 13; d_gene: .; abundance: .; CDR3nt: TGTGCCTGGAGTGGTGGGTTCCAACAGCCCCAGCATTTT; CDR3aa: CAWSGGFQQPQHF
j_gene: TRBJ2-3; v_gene: TRBV5-6; len: 15; d_gene: TRBD2; abundance: few; CDR3nt: TGTGCCAGCAGCGGGAGGGGCACTCCCACAGATACGCAGTATTTT; CDR3aa: CASSGRGTPTDTQYF
j_gene: TRBJ2-3; v_gene: TRBV5-4; len: 16; d_gene: .; abundance: .; CDR3nt: TGTGCCAGCAGCTTGGATTTGGACAGCCGCACAGATACGCAGTATTTT; CDR3aa: CASSLDLDSRTDTQYF
j_gene: TRBJ2-1; v_gene: TRBV7-8; len: 18; d_gene: TRBD2; abundance: .; CDR3nt: TGTGCCAGCAGCTTAGCGCATAGAACTAGCGGGACCTACAATGAGCAGTTCTTC; CDR3aa: CASSLAHRTSGTYNEQFF
j_gene: TRBJ2-2; v_gene: TRBV30; len: 16; d_gene: TRBD2; abundance: .; CDR3nt: TGTGCCTGGAGTGACCTAGCGGGTACGAACACCGGGGAGCTGTTTTTT; CDR3aa: CAWSDLAGTNTGELFF
j_gene: TRBJ1-1; v_gene: TRBV6-5; len: 15; d_gene: .; abundance: .; CDR3nt: TGTGCCAGCAGCCCCCTGGGGGTGGAAGGGACTGAAGCTTTCTTT; CDR3aa: CASSPLGVEGTEAFF
j_gene: TRBJ1-1; v_gene: TRBV30; len: 15; d_gene: TRBD1; abundance: .; CDR3nt: TGTGCCTGGAGTGCTTTAAGGGGGCGAGTTTCTGAAGCTTTCTTT; CDR3aa: CAWSALRGRVSEAFF
j_gene: TRBJ2-5; v_gene: TRBV7-8; len: 13; d_gene: .; abundance: .; CDR3nt: TGTGCCAGCAGCTTACTCCTCCAAGAGACCCAGTACTTC; CDR3aa: CASSLLLQETQYF